These 20 T cell receptor beta chains originate from one sample sequenced in a study of identifying expanded T cells in peripheral blood. Profiling relied on immunoSEQ multiplex PCR, and the TCRdb table lists in-frame clones only, not all of them. In the table there are about 78,000 clones, almost 85% of which are singletons. Sample: blood. The receptors shown here come from a person aged 18 to 75 in good health.

The rearrangement links TRBV7-9 to TRBJ1-4; 7 bases are shared with TRBD1. Germline V lookup: CDR1 SEHNR, CDR2 FQNEAQ (reference sequence). There are 16 residues in the CDR3. The V segment lost 5 bases and the J segment 8 bases; nucleotides outside the gene matches: 14. CDR3 in amino acids: CASSIYRGPGWEKLFF. The CDR3 nucleotides are TGTGCCAGCAGCATCTACAGGGGCCCAGGATGGGAAAAACTGTTTTTT.

In nucleotides, the CDR3 is TGTGCCAGCAGCTTAGATAGGGCCTCCTACGAGCAGTACTTC. Its translation: CASSLDRASYEQYF. This sequence joins TRBV11-2 and TRBJ2-7; D unresolved. The CDR3 has 14 residues. V gave up 0 bases and J gave up 0 bases, with 6 bases separating them. CDR1 is SGHAT and CDR2 is FQNNGV in the germline V gene.

The chain has TRBV7-2 and TRBJ2-3; no clear D. Trimming left V 5 bases short and J 8 bases short, with 11 bases between. Germline loops: CDR1 SGHTA, CDR2 FQGNSA. This CDR3 contains 12 residues. For the CDR3, the DNA is TGTGCCAGCAGCGCGTATAGAGGTACGCAGTATTTT. It codes for CASSAYRGTQYF.

The V and J genes are TRBV15 and TRBJ2-7; 7 nucleotides match TRBD2. After removal of 0 bases from V and 4 bases from J, the junction contained 12 bases not matched to a gene. Germline assignment: CDR1 LNHNV and CDR2 YYDKDF (reference sequence). CDR3 length: 17 amino acids. CDR3 sequence reads: CATSRDPGLGTSYEQYF. The CDR3 nucleotides read TGTGCCACCAGCAGAGATCCCGGACTAGGAACCTCTTACGAGCAGTACTTC.

J is TRBJ1-2 and V is TRBV9; 7 bases are a match to TRBD1. The V gene's germline CDR1 is SGDLS and CDR2 YYNGEE. The CDR3 is 15 amino acids. Germline trimming cut 2 bases from V and 2 bases from J; bases unmatched to any gene: 6. The CDR3, as DNA: TGTGCCAGCAGCGTCCGGGACAGAGAGAACTATGGCTACACCTTC. It yields the protein CASSVRDRENYGYTF.

The rearrangement joins TRBV7-2 to TRBJ2-1; 13 bases are a match to TRBD2. The CDR3 is 18 amino acids. The V segment lost 1 base and the J segment 5 bases; nucleotides outside the gene matches: 8. Looked up from germline, CDR1 is SGHTA and CDR2 is FQGNSA. CDR3 amino acids: CASSLVGLAGRGNNEQFF. The CDR3 DNA reads as TGTGCCAGCAGCTTAGTGGGACTAGCGGGACGTGGGAACAATGAGCAGTTCTTC.

The chain couples TRBV7-2 to TRBJ1-5; D may be TRBD1 (6 bases). Germline V CDR1 and CDR2: SGHTA, FQGNSA. The CDR3 length is 18 residues. The ends were cut back, 1 base at V and 0 bases at J, with 16 bases in the middle. The CDR3 DNA sequence: TGTGCCAGCAGCTTAGAAAAAGGGGGGGGTTTTAGCAATCAGCCCCAGCATTTT. Translated: CASSLEKGGGFSNQPQHF.

The rearrangement uses TRBV28 and TRBJ2-1, with TRBD2 matching 10 bases. V lost 7 bases and J lost 8; bases outside the gene matches: 5. The germline CDR1 and CDR2 sequences are MDHEN and SYDVKM. CDR3 size: 13 residues. The CDR3 DNA follows: TGTGCCAGCATAGCGGGAGGAACAGATGAGCAGTTCTTC. Translated, it gives CASIAGGTDEQFF.

The gene calls are TRBV7-8 and TRBJ2-7; D remains unclear. In germline, CDR1 is SGHVS, CDR2 FQNEAQ. This CDR3 region has 14 residues. V was pared by 5 bases and J by 3 bases, with 14 bases between. The CDR3 nucleotides are TGTGCCAGCAGCCCACACGGGTCGGGCTACGAGCAGTACTTC. Translation gives CASSPHGSGYEQYF.

The chain employs TRBV11-2 and TRBJ2-7; D remains unclear. The V gene's germline CDR1 is SGHAT and CDR2 FQNNGV. There are 14 residues in the CDR3. The V gene lost 2 bases and the J gene lost 0 bases, with 8 bases spanning the gap. CDR3 protein: CASSLLVGSYEQYF. In DNA, the CDR3 is TGTGCCAGCAGCTTACTTGTGGGCTCCTACGAGCAGTACTTC.

The chain links TRBV6-5 to TRBJ2-5; D remains ambiguous. The germline V gene encodes CDR1 MNHEY and CDR2 SVGAGI. V dropped 0 bases and J dropped 3 bases, with 8 bases sitting between them. The CDR3 has 14 amino acids. CDR3 region: CASSYSEREETQYF. As DNA, the CDR3 is TGTGCCAGCAGTTACTCGGAAAGGGAAGAGACCCAGTACTTC.

The chain joins TRBV28 to TRBJ1-5; TRBD1 matches 11 bases. V was clipped by 3 bases and J by 7 bases; unmatched bases: 8. This CDR3 comprises 16 residues. From germline, CDR1 is MDHEN and CDR2 SYDVKM. The CDR3 spells CASSFRRTGGRQPQHF. The CDR3 DNA reads as TGTGCCAGCAGTTTCCGCCGGACAGGGGGCAGGCAGCCCCAGCATTTT.

The CDR3 sequence is CASSLEGSSNQPQHF. In DNA, the CDR3 is TGTGCCAGCAGCTTAGAAGGGTCTAGCAATCAGCCCCAGCATTTT. The chain has TRBV11-2 and TRBJ1-5; D call uncertain. This CDR3 has 15 amino acids. The ends were cut back, 0 bases at V and 0 bases at J, with 6 bases in the middle. Germline V gene lookup returns CDR1 SGHAT and CDR2 FQNNGV.

The chain links TRBV25-1 to TRBJ2-7; 16 bases are shared with TRBD2. Germline V gene lookup returns CDR1 MGHDK and CDR2 SYGVNS. CDR3 size: 15 residues. V dropped 6 bases and J dropped 6; count of bases not matched to a gene: 5. CDR3 in DNA: TGTGCCAGCAGAACCGGGACTAGCGGGAGGGTCGAGCAGTACTTC. Amino acid sequence: CASRTGTSGRVEQYF.

The chain links TRBV13 to TRBJ1-1; D not certain. The CDR3 sequence is 13 residues long. In germline, CDR1 is PRHDT, CDR2 FYEKMQ (reference sequence). Trimming cost V 4 bases and J 3 bases, with 9 bases left between them. DNA of the CDR3: TGTGCCAGCAGCTCGGACGGTTACACTGAAGCTTTCTTT. Encoded protein: CASSSDGYTEAFF.

V is TRBV5-1 and J is TRBJ2-3, with 7 bases that match TRBD1. CDR1 and CDR2 (germline): SGHRS, YFSETQ. Losses at the gene ends were 4 bases for V and 6 bases for J; bases not matched to a gene: 8. The CDR3 extends over 14 amino acids. CDR3 residues: CASSEQGLVDTQYF. The CDR3 nucleotides are TGCGCCAGCAGCGAACAGGGGTTGGTGGATACGCAGTATTTT.

The rearrangement joins TRBV10-3 to TRBJ1-1, with 8 positions matching TRBD1. The germline V gene has CDR1 ENHRY and CDR2 SYGVKD. V lost 5 bases, J lost 3 bases, and 8 bases stayed unmatched. This CDR3 is built from 15 residues. The CDR3: CAISKSQGVDTEAFF. DNA for the CDR3: TGTGCCATCAGTAAATCACAGGGGGTTGACACTGAAGCTTTCTTT.

The chain carries TRBV28 and TRBJ1-5; tentative D call: TRBD1 (6 bases). Trimming cost V 8 bases and J 3 bases, with 14 bases left between them. In germline, CDR1 is MDHEN, CDR2 SYDVKM. CDR3 length: 14 residues. The CDR3 nucleotides are TGTGCCAGCGGATTACAGGGCACCAATCAGCCCCAGCATTTT. As protein: CASGLQGTNQPQHF.

The gene calls are TRBV18 and TRBJ1-2; D not resolved. The ends were cut back, 3 bases at V and 1 base at J, with 6 bases in the middle. This CDR3 contains 13 residues. Per germline, CDR1 KGHSH and CDR2 LQKENI. CDR3 region: CASSPADNYGYTF. As DNA, the CDR3 is TGTGCCAGCTCACCCGCGGATAACTATGGCTACACCTTC.

The V call is TRBV5-1, the J call TRBJ2-2; D may match TRBD1 or TRBD2 (5 bases each). The V and J ends lost 2 bases and 7 bases respectively, with 27 bases between them. From germline, CDR1 is SGHRS and CDR2 YFSETQ. The CDR3 totals 19 residues. The CDR3 DNA follows: TGCGCCAGCAGCTTAGGGTTGGCACCTTTTCCGTTTGGGGGCGGGGAGCTGTTTTTT. Residues: CASSLGLAPFPFGGGELFF.